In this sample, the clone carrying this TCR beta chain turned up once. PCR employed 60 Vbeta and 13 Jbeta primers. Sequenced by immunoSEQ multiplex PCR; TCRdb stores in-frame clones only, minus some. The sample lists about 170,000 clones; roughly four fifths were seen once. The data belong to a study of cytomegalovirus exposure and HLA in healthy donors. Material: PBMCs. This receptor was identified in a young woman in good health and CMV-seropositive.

CDR3 nucleotide sequence: TGTGCCAGCAGCCCCCCTGGAGTTACTAACTATGGCTACACCTTC. It translates to CASSPPGVTNYGYTF. V is TRBV7-9 and J is TRBJ1-2, with D unclear. The CDR3 totals 15 residues. V was clipped by 5 bases and J by 0 bases, with 13 bases between them. Germline V gene sequence: CDR1 SEHNR, CDR2 FQNEAQ (reference sequence).